This TCR beta chain was recovered during a study of radiotherapy plus CTLA-4 blockade in lung cancer (dated by TCRdb to 2016 to 2019). Looking at the study overall: Objective responses occurred in 18% of enrolled patients, and around 30% achieved disease control. Study-wide findings and limitations: After treatment with radiotherapy and ipilimumab, TCR clones that originated in tumors expanded in peripheral blood. Increased serum interferon-beta after radiation, together with early dynamic changes in blood T cell clones, were reported to be the strongest predictors of response.

The study evaluated CTLA-4 blockade (ipilimumab) given together with focal radiation therapy in patients who had chemo-refractory metastatic non-small-cell lung cancer. Notes on this clone: Its antigen remains undetermined. Base quality data are lacking; no much larger clone is found one base away.

The library was produced with the immunoSEQ multiplex PCR assay. In its TCRdb copy, this immuneACCESS table keeps in-frame sequences only and misses some clones. Where compared with another copy, unresolved V genes explain less than half of these, and the others have no known cause. The sample includes 81,000 or so clones, with around nine tenths observed a single time. Of the sample, 0.87% is held by the ten largest clones. Sample: peripheral blood, taken from a patient treated with radiotherapy plus ipilimumab. This TCR was sampled from a human donor with non-small cell lung cancer who had stable disease on radiotherapy plus ipilimumab.

This receptor carries the CDR3 CASSRLLYEQYF. The base sequence is TGTGCCAGCAGTCGGCTCCTCTACGAGCAGTACTTC. The V and J segments used are TRBV6-5 and TRBJ2-7, with no confidently assigned D gene. CDR1 and CDR2, looked up from the germline V gene, are MNHEY and SVGAGI. Including cysteine and phenylalanine, the CDR3 has 12 amino acids. The kept DNA is CDR3 alone, 36 bases in frame from the first base. V lost 5 bases and J lost 3 bases; the stretch between them is 8 bases long.